Below, one T cell receptor beta chain is given with its context. TCRdb's copy holds only in-frame clones and misses some; the assay was immunoSEQ multiplex PCR. The data contain fewer than 200,000 clones, approximately 85% of them singletons. This entry is derived from a study of blood T cell repertoires in COVID-19. The wider study: Sample material is recorded as cDNA or gDNA derived from T cells, B-cell-depleted T cells, or PBMCs.

Germline V gives CDR1 LGHNA, CDR2 YNFKEQ. V was clipped by 0 bases and J by 3 bases, with 9 bases between them. The CDR3 extends over 14 amino acids. This receptor was identified in a man aged 60-69 years who had recovered from COVID-19. This rearrangement joins TRBV4-2 to TRBJ2-7; possibly TRBD2 for D (5 bases). Sequencing was carried out using peripheral blood. The CDR3 sequence is CASSQESRGYEQYF. The CDR3 DNA is TGTGCCAGCAGCCAAGAGTCTCGGGGCTACGAGCAGTACTTC.